Following are 22 T cell receptor beta chains from one sample sequenced in a study of T cells after yellow fever vaccination. TCRdb ran MiXCR on the 5' RACE reads and lists one entry per CDR3 protein. The table includes some 160,000 distinct CDR3 sequences, 6% to 7.5% detected once. The sample in question was CD4+ T cells sorted from PBMCs, obtained 5 to 6 days after the first yellow fever vaccination. The receptors originated from a man aged 18 to 29 who received the YFV17D yellow fever vaccine.

In this sample, this clonotype turned up many times. CDR3 nucleotide sequence: TGCGCCAGCAGCTTGGGGTCAGGGGGGACCGCCTACAATGAGCAGTTCTTC. Protein product: CASSLGSGGTAYNEQFF. V usage is TRBV5-1 and J usage is TRBJ2-1, with D tentatively TRBD1 (7 bases). The CDR3 sequence is 17 residues long. Germline V gene sequence: CDR1 SGHRS, CDR2 YFSETQ. The V gene lost 0 bases and the J gene lost 2 bases, with 15 bases spanning the gap.

As regards this clonotype: Its ends do not fully match the called genes, so a read error is possible. The V call is TRBV5-1, the J call TRBJ1-5, with D perhaps TRBD1 (5 bases). From germline, CDR1 is SGHRS and CDR2 YFSETQ. The CDR3 is made up of 14 amino acids. This CDR3 reads CASSLGTGRQHQHF. The CDR3 DNA reads TGCGCCAGCAGCTTAGGGACCGGACGTCAGCACCAGCATTTT.

This clonotype was observed at least ten times. The chain combines TRBV28 with TRBJ2-2; the match to TRBD2 covers 8 bases. V was pared by 7 bases and J by 0 bases, with 4 bases of the junction left unmatched. The length of the CDR3 is 15 residues. Germline V CDR1 and CDR2: MDHEN, SYDVKM. The CDR3 protein is CASTLGGANTGELFF. The CDR3 DNA follows: TGTGCCAGCACCCTCGGGGGGGCGAACACCGGGGAGCTGTTTTTT. Full variable domain (outside the CDR3, taken from reference TRBV28 and TRBJ2-2): DVKVTQSSRYLVKRTGEKVFLECVQDMDHENMFWYRQDPGLGLRLIYFSYDVKMKEKGDIPEGYSVSREKKERFSLILESASTNQTSMYLCASTLGGANTGELFFGEGSRLTVL.

This clonotype has a count of ten or more. The V gene is TRBV6-1, the J gene TRBJ2-1; 9 bases fit TRBD2. The trim removed 1 base at V and 5 bases at J, leaving 6 bases unmatched. The CDR3 spans 16 residues. Per germline, CDR1 MNHNS and CDR2 SASEGT. Here the CDR3 reads CASSEEGGGADNEQFF. Written as DNA, the CDR3 is TGTGCCAGCAGTGAAGAAGGCGGGGGGGCAGACAATGAGCAGTTCTTC.

This clonotype was counted many times. The chain couples TRBV15 to TRBJ2-5; perhaps TRBD2 as D (6 bases). The V and J ends lost 0 bases and 7 bases respectively, with 6 bases between them. The CDR3 has 12 amino acids. Germline-derived CDR1 and CDR2 are LNHNV and YYDKDF (reference sequence). The CDR3 here is CATSRDGGTQYF. The CDR3 region has the DNA TGTGCCACCAGCAGAGACGGGGGGACCCAGTACTTC.

The gene calls are TRBV7-6 and TRBJ1-1; TRBD1 aligns across 9 bases. This CDR3 contains 13 residues. V shed 4 bases, J shed 7 bases, and the junction held 4 bases outside the gene matches. Germline loops: CDR1 SGHVS, CDR2 FNYEAQ. CDR3 protein: CASSSDRGGEAFF. As DNA, the CDR3 is TGTGCCAGCAGCTCGGACAGGGGAGGTGAAGCTTTCTTT.

In its sample, this clonotype was seen many times. The CDR3 DNA reads as TGTGCCAGCAGCTTAGGGACAGAACGGCAGCCCCAGCATTTT. It yields the protein CASSLGTERQPQHF. The chain links TRBV7-8 to TRBJ1-5; D is perhaps TRBD1 (6 bases). The CDR3 contains 14 residues. Trimming shortened V by 1 base and J by 7 bases, and 11 bases separated the two germline ends. Germline V CDR1 and CDR2: SGHVS, FQNEAQ.

This clonotype was detected a few times. The chain has TRBV7-3 and TRBJ1-2; 9 nucleotides line up with TRBD1. CDR1 is SGHTA and CDR2 is FQGTGA in the germline V gene. CDR3 size: 17 residues. Losses at the gene ends were 0 bases for V and 6 bases for J; bases not matched to a gene: 11. CDR3 residues: CASSLTPPGQGGDGYTF. CDR3 in DNA: TGTGCCAGCAGCTTAACTCCCCCGGGACAGGGCGGAGATGGCTACACCTTC. The full variable domain, with the rest looked up from reference TRBV7-3 and TRBJ1-2, is GAGVSQTPSNKVTEKGKYVELRCDPISGHTALYWYRQSLGQGPEFLIYFQGTGAADDSGLPNDRFFAVRPEGSVSTLKIQRTERGDSAVYLCASSLTPPGQGGDGYTFGSGTRLTVV.

The J gene is TRBJ2-7, the V gene TRBV5-1, with 7 bases that match TRBD1. This CDR3 spans 16 amino acids. V lost 2 bases and J lost 0; bases outside the gene matches: 8. CDR1 and CDR2 from the germline V gene are SGHRS and YFSETQ. CDR3 DNA: TGCGCCAGCAGCTTCCCAGGGGGACAGATCTCCTACGAGCAGTACTTC. It is translated as CASSFPGGQISYEQYF.

This clonotype was counted at least ten times. This chain links TRBV5-4 with TRBJ2-3, with D uncertain. The germline CDR1 and CDR2 sequences are SGHNT and YYREEE (reference sequence). V was cut by 3 bases and J by 4 bases, with 6 bases left in between. This CDR3 is built from 12 residues. This CDR3 reads CASSSLADTQYF. In DNA form, the CDR3 reads TGTGCCAGCAGCTCGCTCGCAGATACGCAGTATTTT.

The chain is built from TRBV7-9 and TRBJ1-1, with unresolved D. Between the trimmed V and J ends, which lost 4 bases and 6 bases, there was a span of 12 bases. Germline loops: CDR1 SEHNR, CDR2 FQNEAQ (reference sequence). The CDR3 consists of 13 residues. As DNA, the CDR3 is TGTGCCAGCAGCTACCTCGGGGTTGCTGAAGCTTTCTTT. Amino acids: CASSYLGVAEAFF.

Ten or more counts support this clonotype. The CDR3 reads CASSPRGLVHQPQHF. For the CDR3, the DNA is TGTGCCAGCAGTCCCCGGGGCCTTGTTCATCAGCCCCAGCATTTT. The J gene is TRBJ1-5, the V gene TRBV6-2 or TRBV6-3, with a possible D match to TRBD1 (5 bases). V was shortened by 5 bases and J by 5 bases, with 16 bases between the two germline ends. This CDR3 is built from 15 residues. The germline V gene has CDR1 MNHEY and CDR2 SVGEGT.

V and J are TRBV29-1 and TRBJ1-1; D might be TRBD1 (5 bases). With 3 bases removed from V and 0 bases from J, the gap between germline ends came to 17 bases. Looked up from germline, CDR1 is SQVTM and CDR2 is ANQGSEA. This CDR3 is 16 amino acids long. CDR3 nucleotides: TGCAGCGTTGAGGGGCAGGGAATCAAAATGAACACTGAAGCTTTCTTT. Translated, it gives CSVEGQGIKMNTEAFF.

This clonotype was seen repeatedly, ten times or more. V and J are TRBV6-1 and TRBJ2-1; 8 bases match TRBD1. CDR3 length: 16 residues. CDR1 MNHNS and CDR2 SASEGT come from the germline V gene. The ends lost 5 bases at V and 2 bases at J; junction bases unmatched: 8. CDR3 DNA sequence: TGTGCCAGCAGTCTTATTACAGGGGGAACCTACAATGAGCAGTTCTTC. Translated, it gives CASSLITGGTYNEQFF.

The DNA of the CDR3 is TGCGCCAGCAGCCAAGAAGGGCTAGCGGGGGGGACCCCGTTCACGCAGTATTTT. Protein product: CASSQEGLAGGTPFTQYF. The chain links TRBV4-1 to TRBJ2-3, with 12 bases that match TRBD2. The trim removed 0 bases at V and 9 bases at J, leaving 13 bases unmatched. The germline CDR1 and CDR2 sequences are MGHRA and YSYEKL. The CDR3 totals 18 residues.

This clonotype was detected ten times or more. V usage is TRBV3-1 and J usage is TRBJ2-3, with D perhaps TRBD1 (5 bases). Trimming removed 6 bases from V and 6 bases from J, with 7 bases in between. The germline V gene has CDR1 LGHDT and CDR2 YNNKEL (reference sequence). CDR3 size: 11 residues. The CDR3 sequence: CASSQGDTQYF. The CDR3 region has the DNA TGTGCCAGCAGTCAGGGCGATACGCAGTATTTT.

The table lists this clonotype with a few counts. The chain uses TRBV21-1 and TRBJ2-7. TRBV21-1 is classified as a pseudogene. The CDR3 length is 12 residues. The CDR3 DNA reads TGTGCCAGCAGCAGAGACAAGGACGAGCAGTACGTC. Translating gives CASSRDKDEQYV.

This clonotype was seen ten or more times. V gene TRBV20-1 combines with J gene TRBJ1-1; D unclear. Germline V lookup: CDR1 DFQATT, CDR2 SNEGSKA (reference sequence). V was clipped by 6 bases and J by 3 bases, with 14 bases between them. The CDR3 has 13 amino acids. The CDR3 loop reads CSAPGGFDTEAFF. CDR3 sequence (DNA): TGCAGTGCCCCGGGTGGATTTGACACTGAAGCTTTCTTT.

In its sample, this clonotype was seen many times. J is TRBJ2-1 and V is TRBV5-1, with TRBD1 matching over 8 bases. In germline, CDR1 is SGHRS, CDR2 YFSETQ. This CDR3 has 15 amino acids. The V and J ends lost 4 bases and 2 bases, in that order; junction bases with no gene match: 5. CDR3 in DNA: TGCGCCAGCAGCCCACCACAGGGGGCCTACAATGAGCAGTTCTTC. Encoded protein: CASSPPQGAYNEQFF. The whole variable domain, remainder taken from reference TRBV5-1 and TRBJ2-1, is KAGVTQTPRYLIKTRGQQVTLSCSPISGHRSVSWYQQTPGQGLQFLFEYFSETQRNKGNFPGRFSGRQFSNSRSEMNVSTLELGDSALYLCASSPPQGAYNEQFFGPGTRLTVL.

This clonotype was counted many times. The rearrangement links TRBV20-1 to TRBJ2-7, with D perhaps matching TRBD1 (6 bases). In germline, CDR1 is DFQATT, CDR2 SNEGSKA (reference sequence). Trimming removed 6 bases from V and 2 bases from J, with 11 bases in between. CDR3 length: 12 residues. The CDR3 sequence: CSAQGNTYEQYF. As DNA, the CDR3 is TGCAGTGCCCAGGGGAATACCTACGAGCAGTACTTC.

There are many counts of this clonotype. The chain couples TRBV29-1 to TRBJ2-3; D may match TRBD1 or TRBD2 (6 bases each). The CDR3 has 13 residues. The V gene's germline CDR1 is SQVTM and CDR2 ANQGSEA. CDR3 amino acids: CTAAGTSRDTQYF. For the CDR3, the DNA is TGCACCGCGGCGGGGACAAGTAGAGATACGCAGTATTTT.

In its sample, this clonotype was seen many times. The rearrangement links TRBV10-3 to TRBJ2-1; D is undetermined. Per the germline V gene, CDR1 is ENHRY and CDR2 is SYGVKD. Trimming removed 0 bases at V and 2 bases at J, with 5 bases between. This CDR3 comprises 14 residues. CDR3 DNA sequence: TGTGCCATCAGTGAGTCGATTACCTACAATGAGCAGTTCTTC. It encodes CAISESITYNEQFF.